This TCR beta chain emerged from a study of neoadjuvant nivolumab and ipilimumab in lung cancer. Study conclusions and caveats: Higher pretherapy blood TCR richness went with higher resected-tumor richness. Only a small number of samples underwent TCR sequencing. Resected tumors had greater TCR richness and clonality than uninvolved lung. Pathologic regression was not significantly tied to TCR clonality.

The table came from immunoSEQ multiplex PCR; TCRdb's copy has only in-frame clones and leaves some out. The sample carries around 10,000 clones, roughly four fifths recorded once. Note on this clone: Its antigen is not identified.

J gave up 4 bases and V 3 bases, and 8 bases lay outside the gene matches. Germline assignment: CDR1 KGHSH and CDR2 LQKENI. There are 15 residues in the CDR3. This specimen was peripheral blood, taken before neoadjuvant nivolumab, alone or with ipilimumab. The TCR sequence derives from an adult with non-small cell lung cancer. The chain carries TRBV18 and TRBJ1-2; the match to TRBD1 covers 7 bases. In DNA, the CDR3 is TGTGCCAGCTCACCCGGGACAGTTCTGTTCTATGGCTACACCTTC. It specifies CASSPGTVLFYGYTF.